These 17 T cell receptor beta chains were all obtained from the same sample, sequenced in a study of shared clonotypes between healthy human individuals. TCRdb keeps only in-frame clones here, not all; method: immunoSEQ multiplex PCR. Of over 2 million clones listed, less than 95% are singletons. CD45RO-negative cells were positively selected for CCR7, leaving out terminally differentiated effector memory CD45RA+ cells. Sequencing was carried out using naive CD8+ T cells sorted from blood. The receptors were gathered from a man aged 18-30 years in good health.

The chain's CDR3 is CASSQTGGGGSYNEQFF. The CDR3 DNA follows: TGTGCCAGCAGCCAGACCGGGGGAGGAGGTTCCTACAATGAGCAGTTCTTC. V gene TRBV7-6 combines with J gene TRBJ2-1; D is possibly TRBD2 (6 bases). Trimming removed 5 bases from V and 1 base from J, with 18 bases in between. CDR1 is SGHVS, CDR2 FNYEAQ, per germline. This CDR3 spans 17 amino acids.

The chain is built from TRBV27 and TRBJ2-3; tentatively, D is TRBD1 (6 bases). Germline V gene sequence: CDR1 MNHEY, CDR2 SMNVEV (reference sequence). The ends were cut back, 3 bases at V and 5 bases at J, with 12 bases in the middle. This CDR3 is 14 amino acids long. The CDR3 spells CASSFVGAKDTQYF. The CDR3 DNA reads TGTGCCAGCAGTTTTGTGGGGGCAAAAGATACGCAGTATTTT.

The chain combines TRBV5-1 with TRBJ2-7, with 9 bases that match TRBD1. The CDR3 extends over 15 amino acids. Germline CDR1 and CDR2: SGHRS and YFSETQ. V gave up 1 base and J gave up 5 bases; unmatched junction bases: 7. The CDR3 DNA sequence: TGCGCCAGCAGCTTGAGGGGACAGGGTGTGGACGAGCAGTACTTC. Translating it yields CASSLRGQGVDEQYF.

The chain has TRBV5-1 and TRBJ2-7, with D possibly being TRBD2 (5 bases). This CDR3 spans 16 amino acids. The ends were cut back, 5 bases at V and 3 bases at J, with 21 bases in the middle. CDR1 and CDR2 from the germline V gene are SGHRS and YFSETQ. The CDR3 sequence is CASSLSHSGTIYEQYF. The CDR3 nucleotides are TGCGCCAGCAGTCTCAGCCACTCGGGAACGATCTACGAGCAGTACTTC. The variable domain in full, completed from reference TRBV5-1 and TRBJ2-7, reads KAGVTQTPRYLIKTRGQQVTLSCSPISGHRSVSWYQQTPGQGLQFLFEYFSETQRNKGNFPGRFSGRQFSNSRSEMNVSTLELGDSALYLCASSLSHSGTIYEQYFGPGTRLTVT.

This clone appeared once. V is TRBV2 and J is TRBJ2-7; 8 bases line up with TRBD2. CDR1 and CDR2 from the germline V gene are SNHLY and FYNNEI. The CDR3 consists of 14 residues. The V and J ends lost 3 bases and 3 bases, in that order; junction bases with no gene match: 4. The DNA for the CDR3 is TGTGCCAGCAGTGATCCAGCGGGAGACTACGAGCAGTACTTC. It is translated as CASSDPAGDYEQYF.

V and J are TRBV5-1 and TRBJ2-7; no clear D. CDR1 and CDR2 (germline): SGHRS, YFSETQ. V was shortened by 0 bases and J by 0 bases, with 10 bases between the two germline ends. The CDR3 loop spans 15 amino acids. CDR3 DNA: TGCGCCAGCAGCTTGGGGGCCAGTTACTCCTACGAGCAGTACTTC. This encodes CASSLGASYSYEQYF.

The genes are TRBV6-6 and TRBJ1-1; a possible D gene is TRBD1 (5 bases). Trimming pared 2 bases from V and 5 bases from J, leaving 18 bases between. Germline CDR1 and CDR2: MNHNY and SVGAGI (reference sequence). The CDR3 consists of 16 residues. The CDR3 DNA follows: TGTGCCAGCAGTTACGGGGGGACGGGATACGAAACTGAAGCTTTCTTT. Its protein is CASSYGGTGYETEAFF.

The chain is built from TRBV4-2 and TRBJ2-1, with D unresolved. Trimming cost V 1 base and J 0 bases, with 10 bases left between them. CDR3 length: 16 residues. Per the germline V gene, CDR1 is LGHNA and CDR2 is YNFKEQ. The CDR3 bases are TGTGCCAGCAGCCAAGTCATGCCGAGCTCCTACAATGAGCAGTTCTTC. Protein product: CASSQVMPSSYNEQFF.

J is TRBJ2-5 and V is TRBV27; tentatively, D is TRBD1 or TRBD2 (7 bases each). V was shortened by 3 bases and J by 5 bases, with 28 bases between the two germline ends. The germline gives CDR1 MNHEY, CDR2 SMNVEV (reference sequence). The CDR3 runs to 19 residues. The CDR3 loop reads CASSFGEGRGQRGFETQYF. The CDR3 DNA is TGTGCCAGCAGTTTTGGCGAGGGGAGGGGACAGAGGGGTTTTGAGACCCAGTACTTC.

J is TRBJ2-2 and V is TRBV30; D perhaps matches TRBD2 (6 bases). Germline lookup yields CDR1 GTSNPN and CDR2 SVGIG (reference sequence). The CDR3 sequence is 14 residues long. V lost 2 bases and J 2 bases, leaving 9 bases between the germline ends. This CDR3 reads CAWSWDSNTGELFF. CDR3 nucleotide sequence: TGTGCCTGGAGTTGGGACTCTAACACCGGGGAGCTGTTTTTT.

The gene calls are TRBV2 and TRBJ2-7; TRBD1 matches at 9 bases. Per germline, CDR1 SNHLY and CDR2 FYNNEI. The CDR3 spans 13 residues. V gave up 5 bases and J gave up 4 bases; unmatched junction bases: 3. The CDR3 sequence is CASSFGQGYEQYF. The CDR3 DNA reads as TGTGCCAGCAGTTTTGGACAGGGGTACGAGCAGTACTTC.

The rearrangement links TRBV10-3 to TRBJ2-7; no reliable D call. The germline gives CDR1 ENHRY, CDR2 SYGVKD. The CDR3 loop spans 11 amino acids. V dropped 7 bases and J dropped 0 bases, with 4 bases sitting between them. In DNA form, the CDR3 reads TGTGCCATCATGGCCTCCTACGAGCAGTACTTC. Translation: CAIMASYEQYF.

The chain couples TRBV7-9 to TRBJ2-5; no clear D gene. Germline loops: CDR1 SEHNR, CDR2 FQNEAQ (reference sequence). V lost 5 bases and J lost 5, with 12 bases in between. The CDR3 totals 13 residues. The CDR3 protein is CASSPPRRETQYF. The CDR3, as DNA: TGTGCCAGCAGCCCCCCCCGTAGGGAGACCCAGTACTTC.

The gene calls are TRBV2 and TRBJ2-5, with 7 positions matching TRBD2. The junction had 3 bases not matched to a gene; V was cut back by 3 bases and J by 5 bases. This CDR3 spans 13 amino acids. Germline CDR1 and CDR2: SNHLY and FYNNEI. The CDR3 region has the DNA TGTGCCAGCAGTGAGCTAGCGGAGGAGACCCAGTACTTC. The encoded protein is CASSELAEETQYF.

Concerning this clone: At the DNA level, this CDR3 is encoded by other sequences in the same sample as well. This chain uses TRBV9 with TRBJ2-7; D is undetermined. From germline, CDR1 is SGDLS and CDR2 YYNGEE. The ends were cut back, 2 bases at V and 4 bases at J, with 10 bases in the middle. The CDR3 consists of 13 residues. The DNA for the CDR3 is TGTGCCAGCAGCGTTGGCGGACCGTACGAGCAGTACTTC. Residues: CASSVGGPYEQYF.

This clone has a single count. The chain recombines TRBV5-1 with TRBJ2-7; D not resolved. Deletions cut 0 bases from V and 3 bases from J, with 10 bases between. CDR1 and CDR2 (germline): SGHRS, YFSETQ. The length of the CDR3 is 14 residues. CDR3 in DNA: TGCGCCAGCAGCTTGGGGGGAAACTACTACGAGCAGTACTTC. Translated, it gives CASSLGGNYYEQYF.

This chain joins TRBV4-1 and TRBJ2-3, with 9 bases lining up with TRBD2. Unmatched junction bases numbered 7, after V lost 3 bases and J lost 3 bases. Germline V lookup: CDR1 MGHRA, CDR2 YSYEKL. This CDR3 spans 16 amino acids. CDR3 bases: TGCGCCAGCAGCCACTTAGCGGGAGATGGAACAGATACGCAGTATTTT. Protein product: CASSHLAGDGTDTQYF.